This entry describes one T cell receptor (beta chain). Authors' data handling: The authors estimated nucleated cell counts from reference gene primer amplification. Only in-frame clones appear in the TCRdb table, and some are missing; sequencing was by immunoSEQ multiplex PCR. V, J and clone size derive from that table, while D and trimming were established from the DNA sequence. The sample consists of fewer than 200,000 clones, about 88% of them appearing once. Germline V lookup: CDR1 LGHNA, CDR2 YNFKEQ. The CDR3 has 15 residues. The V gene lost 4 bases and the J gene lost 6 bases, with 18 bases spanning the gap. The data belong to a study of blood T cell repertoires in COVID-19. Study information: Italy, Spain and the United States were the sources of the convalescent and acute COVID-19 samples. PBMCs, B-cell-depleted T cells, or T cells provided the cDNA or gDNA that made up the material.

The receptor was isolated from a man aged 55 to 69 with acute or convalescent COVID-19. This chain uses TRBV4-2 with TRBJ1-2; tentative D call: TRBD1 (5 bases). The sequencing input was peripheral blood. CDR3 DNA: TGTGCCAGCAGCCCACGTCAGGCGGGGGATGATGGCTACACCTTC. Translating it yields CASSPRQAGDDGYTF.